This T cell receptor (beta chain) was obtained from a study of T cells after yellow fever vaccination. Study-level results: The CD4 and CD8 compartments had a small share of their clonotypes in common. Repertoires sorted by FACS could include abundant clonotypes that are contaminants from the bulk population.

In regard to this clonotype: Its cognate antigen is unknown.

Germline-derived CDR1 and CDR2 are MNHEY and SVGAGI. V was shortened by 2 bases and J by 7 bases, with 9 bases between the two germline ends. The CDR3 extends over 13 amino acids. TCRdb analysed the 5' RACE reads with MiXCR anew, one entry per CDR3 protein. The sample has approximately 330,000 distinct CDR3 sequences; about 4% are singletons. The sample here was PBMCs, taken 5 days after the yellow fever booster vaccination. The J gene is TRBJ2-1, the V gene TRBV6-5; D uncertain. The sequence came from a man younger than 35 who received the YFV17D yellow fever vaccine. The DNA for the CDR3 is TGTGCCAGCAGTTACGGTTTGGGTAATGAGCAGTTCTTC. Residues: CASSYGLGNEQFF.